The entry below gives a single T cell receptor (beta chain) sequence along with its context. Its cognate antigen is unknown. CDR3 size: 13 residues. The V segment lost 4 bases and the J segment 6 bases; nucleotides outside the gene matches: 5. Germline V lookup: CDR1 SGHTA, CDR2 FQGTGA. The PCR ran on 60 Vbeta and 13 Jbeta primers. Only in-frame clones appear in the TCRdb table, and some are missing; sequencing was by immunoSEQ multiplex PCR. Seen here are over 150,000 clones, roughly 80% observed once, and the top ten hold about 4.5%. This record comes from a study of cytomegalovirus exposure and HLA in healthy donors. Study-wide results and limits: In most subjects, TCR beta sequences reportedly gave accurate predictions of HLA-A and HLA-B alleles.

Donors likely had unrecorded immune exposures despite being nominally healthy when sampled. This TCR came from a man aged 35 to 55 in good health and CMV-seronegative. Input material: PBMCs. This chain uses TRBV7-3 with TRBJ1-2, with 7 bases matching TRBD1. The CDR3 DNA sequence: TGTGCCAGCAGCTCCAGGGGGAAAGATGGCTACACCTTC. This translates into CASSSRGKDGYTF.